Each of the 20 T cell receptor beta chains below was sequenced from the same sample in a study of human T cells and chemical hapten exposure. TCRdb reprocessed the RACE reads with MiXCR, giving one entry per CDR3 protein. The sample holds some 83,000 distinct CDR3 sequences, about 10% seen once. The time point: patch test 1, 2 weeks after DPC sensitization. The treatment: therapeutic diphenylcyclopropenone sensitization with weekly scalp DPC. The sample here was whole blood, taken in connection with sensitization to the hapten diphenylcyclopropenone (DPC). All receptors come from a woman aged 50 to 60 with alopecia areata. Some clones in this sample may be carry-over from other donors' samples.

This clonotype was found a few times. CDR3 residues: CSARPAPGLSGYEQYF. Here the CDR3 DNA reads TGCAGTGCTAGGCCCGCCCCGGGGCTCAGCGGGTACGAGCAGTACTTC. The rearrangement uses TRBV20-1 and TRBJ2-7; maybe TRBD2 (6 bases). Germline-derived CDR1 and CDR2 are DFQATT and SNEGSKA (reference sequence). The CDR3 totals 16 residues. Trimming removed 3 bases from V and 4 bases from J, with 22 bases in between.

This clonotype occurred a few times. J is TRBJ1-6 and V is TRBV28; TRBD1 might be the D (5 bases). Germline V gene sequence: CDR1 MDHEN, CDR2 SYDVKM. The V gene lost 2 bases and the J gene lost 2 bases, with 13 bases spanning the gap. The CDR3 has 17 residues. The DNA of the CDR3 is TGTGCCAGCAGTTTACCCATACAGGTTGCCTATAATTCACCCCTCCACTTT. Its protein product is CASSLPIQVAYNSPLHF.

In this sample, this clonotype turned up a few times. This chain joins TRBV19 and TRBJ2-7; TRBD1 matches 12 bases. CDR3 length equals 15 residues. Germline CDR1 is LNHDA and CDR2 is SQIVND (reference sequence). J lost 3 bases, V lost 5 bases, and 5 bases had no gene match. The CDR3 coding sequence is TGTGCCAGTAGTGCGGGACAGGGGGCCGTCTACGAGCAGTACTTC. This sequence encodes CASSAGQGAVYEQYF.

This clonotype was counted many times. The rearrangement joins TRBV27 to TRBJ1-6, with a tentative D call TRBD1 (6 bases). The CDR3 is 17 residues long. The V end was cut by 3 bases, the J end by 0 bases, with 12 bases between. Germline CDR1 and CDR2: MNHEY and SMNVEV (reference sequence). The chain's CDR3 is CASSFGQLSSYNSPLHF. Here the CDR3 DNA reads TGTGCCAGCAGTTTCGGACAGTTAAGCTCCTATAATTCACCCCTCCACTTT.

The rearrangement links TRBV6-2 or TRBV6-3 to TRBJ2-7; 7 bases map to TRBD2. The CDR3 loop spans 12 amino acids. Germline CDR1 and CDR2: MNHEY and SVGEGT. V lost 6 bases and J lost 6; bases outside the gene matches: 5. The CDR3 region is CASRTAGTEQYF. The CDR3 DNA reads TGTGCCAGCAGAACAGCGGGAACCGAGCAGTACTTC.

V and J are TRBV29-1 and TRBJ2-1, with D possibly called TRBD1 or TRBD2 (6 bases each). The CDR3 is made up of 12 amino acids. Germline values: CDR1 SQVTM, CDR2 ANQGSEA. The V end was cut by 7 bases, the J end by 7 bases, with 14 bases between. In DNA form, the CDR3 reads TGCAGCGCCCAGAGGGGGGTAAATGAGCAGTTCTTC. Its translation is CSAQRGVNEQFF.

A few counts support this clonotype. J is TRBJ1-1 and V is TRBV7-9; D may be TRBD1 (5 bases). The V and J ends lost 1 base and 1 base respectively, with 7 bases between them. Germline V lookup: CDR1 SEHNR, CDR2 FQNEAQ (reference sequence). CDR3 length equals 14 residues. The CDR3 nucleotides are TGTGCCAGCAGCTTAGTCCAGGGGAACACTGAAGCTTTCTTT. Translated, it gives CASSLVQGNTEAFF.

This clonotype was counted a few times. The V and J genes are TRBV28 and TRBJ2-1; a possible D gene is TRBD1 (5 bases). The CDR3 loop spans 15 amino acids. V was cut by 6 bases and J by 10 bases, with 22 bases left in between. Germline-derived CDR1 and CDR2 are MDHEN and SYDVKM. Here the CDR3 reads CASSPDKTIYREQFF. The CDR3 nucleotides read TGTGCCAGCAGCCCGGACAAAACTATCTACAGAGAGCAGTTCTTC.

The rearrangement joins TRBV3-1 to TRBJ1-2, with a weak D call TRBD1 (5 bases). The V gene's germline CDR1 is LGHDT and CDR2 YNNKEL (reference sequence). Trimming left V 5 bases short and J 5 bases short, with 21 bases between. This CDR3 contains 16 residues. In DNA form, the CDR3 reads TGTGCCAGCAGCTACGGAGGCAGGGTCGAAAGTTATGGCTACACCTTC. Its protein product is CASSYGGRVESYGYTF.

This clonotype was found a few times. V and J are TRBV20-1 and TRBJ2-2; D is unresolved. Germline V gene sequence: CDR1 DFQATT, CDR2 SNEGSKA (reference sequence). Trimming stripped 3 bases from V and 2 bases from J, with 7 bases between. The CDR3 loop spans 13 amino acids. CDR3 coding DNA: TGCAGTGCTAGGCATTTTAACACCGGGGAGCTGTTTTTT. It encodes CSARHFNTGELFF.

There are many counts of this clonotype. The CDR3, as DNA: TGTGCCAGCAGTTATGGTTGGGGACAGCCCCAGCATTTT. This gives the protein CASSYGWGQPQHF. The rearrangement uses TRBV6-5 and TRBJ1-5, with unresolved D. From germline, CDR1 is MNHEY and CDR2 SVGAGI. The V end was cut by 3 bases, the J end by 7 bases, with 10 bases between. This CDR3 has 13 amino acids.

As for this clonotype: A much larger clone sits a single nucleotide away, making a read error possible. V gene TRBV7-9 combines with J gene TRBJ2-5; D may be TRBD2 (5 bases). Germline-derived CDR1 and CDR2 are SEHNR and FQNEAQ (reference sequence). The CDR3 loop spans 12 amino acids. The CDR3 DNA follows: TGTGCCAGCGGCTTAGCGCGAGAGACCCAGTACTTC. Its protein product is CASGLARETQYF.

This clonotype was seen a few times. The chain is built from TRBV12-3 or TRBV12-4 and TRBJ1-4; no firm D call. The CDR3 runs to 15 residues. Trimming left V 4 bases short and J 2 bases short, with 11 bases between. Here the CDR3 reads CASSSGIWTNEKLFF. CDR3 bases: TGTGCCAGCAGTTCCGGGATATGGACTAATGAAAAACTGTTTTTT.

At least ten counts were recorded for this clonotype. This chain joins TRBV29-1 and TRBJ2-1, with 9 positions matching TRBD2. Unmatched junction bases numbered 7, after V lost 7 bases and J lost 3 bases. The CDR3 extends over 14 amino acids. Per the germline V gene, CDR1 is SQVTM and CDR2 is ANQGSEA. The CDR3 sequence: CSGTASGVYNEQFF. CDR3 bases: TGCAGCGGCACCGCTAGCGGGGTCTACAATGAGCAGTTCTTC.

This clonotype occurred a few times. This chain links TRBV12-3 or TRBV12-4 with TRBJ2-7; 8 nucleotides line up with TRBD2. With 3 bases clipped from V and 2 bases from J, the junction kept 6 bases outside the gene matches. The CDR3 contains 15 residues. CDR3 amino acids: CASSFPGLGAYEQYF. CDR3 sequence (DNA): TGTGCCAGCAGTTTTCCGGGACTAGGGGCCTACGAGCAGTACTTC.

This clonotype was found many times. This chain links TRBV2 with TRBJ2-7; unclear D gene. The CDR3 length is 11 residues. Trimming pared 6 bases from V and 9 bases from J, leaving 12 bases between. CDR1 SNHLY and CDR2 FYNNEI come from the germline V gene. The CDR3 bases are TGTGCCAGCAGGGAAATAGGCGGGCAGTACTTC. Its translation: CASREIGGQYF.

There are many counts of this clonotype. This chain links TRBV13 with TRBJ2-7, with TRBD2 matching 14 bases. Trimming removed 0 bases from V and 6 bases from J; junction bases left unmatched: 7. The CDR3 is made up of 17 amino acids. In germline, CDR1 is PRHDT, CDR2 FYEKMQ (reference sequence). This chain's CDR3 is CASSLGGLAGGGSEQYF. CDR3 DNA sequence: TGTGCCAGCAGCTTAGGCGGACTAGCGGGGGGAGGTAGCGAGCAGTACTTC.

V usage is TRBV30 and J usage is TRBJ2-5; D uncertain. Trimming took 4 bases from V and 0 from J, leaving 15 bases between them. This CDR3 has 15 residues. Germline CDR1 is GTSNPN and CDR2 is SVGIG (reference sequence). This chain's CDR3 is CAWINSRSDQETQYF. CDR3 coding DNA: TGTGCCTGGATTAACTCTCGGAGCGACCAAGAGACCCAGTACTTC.

This clonotype turned up a few times. V usage is TRBV2 and J usage is TRBJ2-3; D call uncertain. V gave up 2 bases and J gave up 0 bases, with 9 bases separating them. The CDR3 runs 15 residues. In germline, CDR1 is SNHLY, CDR2 FYNNEI. This CDR3 is CASSEYWQSTDTQYF. The CDR3 DNA reads TGTGCCAGCAGTGAATATTGGCAGAGCACAGATACGCAGTATTTT.

This clonotype was detected ten times or more. V is TRBV29-1 and J is TRBJ2-5, with 8 bases identical to TRBD2. The CDR3 contains 14 residues. Germline trimming cut 2 bases from V and 1 base from J; bases unmatched to any gene: 3. Germline CDR1 and CDR2: SQVTM and ANQGSEA. The CDR3 loop is CSVEWAGGQETQYF. CDR3 sequence (DNA): TGCAGCGTTGAATGGGCGGGGGGCCAAGAGACCCAGTACTTC.